The 22 T cell receptor beta chains reported below all come from one sample, sequenced in a study of T cells in Graves' hyperthyroidism and ophthalmopathy. From RNA transcripts, TCR beta CDR3 regions were amplified. First-round RT-PCR of the TCR CDR3 relied on the HTBI primer set. From the multiplex PCR reads, TCRdb called clonotypes with MiXCR, one entry per CDR3 protein. The table shows fewer than 650,000 distinct CDR3 sequences, with around 15% occurring only once. Sequenced: blood. Receptor source: a woman aged 40 to 50 with Graves' ophthalmopathy.

This chain joins TRBV7-2 and TRBJ2-7; possible D gene TRBD2, 5 bases. CDR1 and CDR2 (germline): SGHTA, FQGNSA. This CDR3 is built from 14 residues. Between the trimmed V and J ends, which lost 3 bases and 6 bases, there was a span of 15 bases. The CDR3 sequence: CASSLDSRKSEQYF. Written as DNA, the CDR3 is TGTGCCAGCAGCTTGGACTCCCGTAAGAGCGAGCAGTACTTC.

In its sample, this clonotype was seen many times. The CDR3 is CSALVGTEAFF. In DNA, the CDR3 is TGCAGCGCCCTAGTCGGCACTGAAGCTTTCTTT. The rearrangement links TRBV29-1 to TRBJ1-1; D unresolved. The CDR3 totals 11 residues. V was clipped by 7 bases and J by 4 bases, with 10 bases between them. From germline, CDR1 is SQVTM and CDR2 ANQGSEA.

There are many counts of this clonotype. This CDR3 fails to terminate in the conserved phenylalanine or tryptophan, so it likely reflects a read error. This chain joins TRBV4-1 and TRBJ1-1, with no clear D. V lost 3 bases to trimming and J lost 0 bases, with 14 bases between them. The germline CDR1 and CDR2 sequences are MGHRA and YSYEKL. The CDR3 has 16 amino acids. The chain's CDR3 is CASSHPGDAVNTEAFL. As DNA, the CDR3 is TGCGCCAGCAGCCACCCAGGTGACGCCGTGAACACTGAAGCTTTCCTT.

This clonotype came up many times. CDR3 region: CASSFIHEQYF. For the CDR3, the DNA is TGTGCCAGCAGTTTTATCCACGAGCAGTACTTC. J is TRBJ2-7 and V is TRBV12-3 or TRBV12-4; D gene unclear. V was shortened by 3 bases and J by 5 bases, with 5 bases between the two germline ends. The CDR3 length is 11 residues.

The chain employs TRBV6-1 and TRBJ1-1; TRBD1 aligns across 10 bases. Germline CDR1 MNHNS, CDR2 SASEGT. This CDR3 comprises 15 residues. The trim removed 4 bases at V and 1 base at J, leaving 3 bases unmatched. CDR3 loop: CASSATGGANTEAFF. The DNA for the CDR3 is TGTGCCAGCAGTGCGACAGGGGGCGCGAACACTGAAGCTTTCTTT.

This clonotype was seen repeatedly, ten times or more. The chain recombines TRBV6-1 with TRBJ2-5, with TRBD1 matching 8 bases. After removal of 0 bases from V and 0 bases from J, the junction contained 6 bases not matched to a gene. From germline, CDR1 is MNHNS and CDR2 SASEGT. The CDR3 is made up of 17 amino acids. The CDR3 region is CASSEAVWDRNQETQYF. CDR3 DNA: TGTGCCAGCAGTGAAGCGGTCTGGGACAGGAACCAAGAGACCCAGTACTTC.

This clonotype was seen at least ten times. The genes are TRBV19 and TRBJ2-7, with TRBD2 matching over 16 bases. This CDR3 has 16 amino acids. Germline loops: CDR1 LNHDA, CDR2 SQIVND (reference sequence). J was trimmed by 5 bases and V by 6 bases; bases with no gene match: 7. In nucleotides, the CDR3 is TGTGCCAGTAGCAAAGCCGGGACTAGCGGGAGGGACGAGCAGTACTTC. Residues: CASSKAGTSGRDEQYF.

This clonotype showed up just a few times. The chain joins TRBV6-5 to TRBJ2-7; the D is unclear. Germline lookup yields CDR1 MNHEY and CDR2 SVGAGI. CDR3 length: 15 amino acids. The V gene lost 5 bases and the J gene lost 2 bases, with 16 bases spanning the gap. For the CDR3, the DNA is TGTGCCAGCAGTACTTTGAAGAACCAACCCTACGAGCAGTACTTC. This translates into CASSTLKNQPYEQYF.

This clonotype came up many times. The J gene is TRBJ2-3, the V gene TRBV10-3, with no clear D. The V end was cut by 0 bases, the J end by 5 bases, with 3 bases between. The CDR3 spans 12 residues. Per the germline V gene, CDR1 is ENHRY and CDR2 is SYGVKD. The CDR3 loop reads CAISESRDTQYF. The CDR3 DNA is TGTGCCATCAGTGAGTCTAGAGATACGCAGTATTTT.

CDR3 in DNA: TGTGCCAGCAGCCAAGATAGCGGGGCCGCTGAAGCTTTCTTT. This codes for CASSQDSGAAEAFF. V gene TRBV3-1 combines with J gene TRBJ1-1, with D possibly matching TRBD1 (5 bases). CDR3 length equals 14 residues. The ends were cut back, 0 bases at V and 6 bases at J, with 11 bases in the middle. Germline V CDR1 and CDR2: LGHDT, YNNKEL (reference sequence).

This clonotype was observed at least ten times. As DNA, the CDR3 is TGTGCCAGCAGCGCCAGTACTAGCGGGCGATCCTACGAGCAGTACTTC. Amino acid sequence: CASSASTSGRSYEQYF. V gene TRBV11-1 combines with J gene TRBJ2-7; TRBD2 matches at 9 bases. CDR1 and CDR2 from the germline V gene are SGHAT and FQDESV (reference sequence). The length of the CDR3 is 16 residues. V was clipped by 5 bases and J by 1 base; unmatched bases: 9.

This clonotype has ten or more counts. This rearrangement joins TRBV12-3 or TRBV12-4 to TRBJ2-6, with D unclear. Trimming took off 7 bases at V and 0 bases at J, with 10 bases between the two ends. CDR3 length: 15 amino acids. Here the CDR3 DNA reads TGTGCCAGCACTCCTCAGTACTCTGGGGCCAACGTCCTGACTTTC. Its protein is CASTPQYSGANVLTF.

The J gene is TRBJ1-2, the V gene TRBV29-1, with TRBD1 identical over 9 bases. This CDR3 has 14 residues. Per germline, CDR1 SQVTM and CDR2 ANQGSEA. The V segment lost 5 bases and the J segment 8 bases; nucleotides outside the gene matches: 12. CDR3 in amino acids: CSVKPTGGRLGYTF. CDR3 nucleotide sequence: TGCAGCGTTAAGCCCACAGGGGGCCGCCTGGGCTACACCTTC.

This clonotype was counted at least ten times. The chain couples TRBV28 to TRBJ2-7, with 7 bases matching TRBD2. Germline values: CDR1 MDHEN, CDR2 SYDVKM. The trim removed 5 bases at V and 0 bases at J, leaving 7 bases unmatched. The CDR3 is made up of 15 amino acids. CDR3 coding DNA: TGTGCCAGCAGTGGGAGAGCGGGAAACTCCTACGAGCAGTACTTC. Encoded protein: CASSGRAGNSYEQYF.

The chain joins TRBV5-1 to TRBJ1-3; possibly TRBD1 for D (5 bases). Trimming removed 0 bases at V and 4 bases at J, with 17 bases between. In germline, CDR1 is SGHRS, CDR2 YFSETQ. The CDR3 consists of 17 residues. CDR3 in DNA: TGCGCCAGCAGCTTGGGGTCCGGGACGGCCTCGGGAAACACCATATATTTT. Amino acid sequence: CASSLGSGTASGNTIYF.

This chain joins TRBV7-2 and TRBJ2-7, with 9 nucleotides matching TRBD1. In germline, CDR1 is SGHTA, CDR2 FQGNSA. Germline trimming cut 4 bases from V and 1 base from J; bases unmatched to any gene: 5. The CDR3 length is 15 residues. Here the CDR3 reads CASSSGQGKSYEQYF. The DNA of the CDR3 is TGTGCCAGCAGCTCGGGACAGGGCAAATCCTACGAGCAGTACTTC.

This clonotype was recorded at least ten times. The chain carries TRBV6-5 and TRBJ1-2; no firm D call. CDR3 length: 14 residues. Germline V lookup: CDR1 MNHEY, CDR2 SVGAGI. With 2 bases removed from V and 3 bases from J, the gap between germline ends came to 10 bases. This CDR3 reads CASSYQQADYGYTF. The CDR3 DNA follows: TGTGCCAGCAGTTACCAGCAGGCGGACTATGGCTACACCTTC.

This clonotype was found many times. V gene TRBV6-5 combines with J gene TRBJ2-7; D remains ambiguous. This CDR3 contains 14 residues. Germline V CDR1 and CDR2: MNHEY, SVGAGI. V was shortened by 4 bases and J by 1 base, with 11 bases between the two germline ends. Here the CDR3 DNA reads TGTGCCAGCAGTTTACATTTTGAATCCTACGAGCAGTACTTC. It translates to CASSLHFESYEQYF.

This clonotype was recorded many times. This sequence joins TRBV20-1 and TRBJ1-5; 7 bases are shared with TRBD1. The CDR3 consists of 14 residues. V shed 4 bases and J 2 bases; nucleotides not matched to a gene: 5. Germline CDR1 is DFQATT and CDR2 is SNEGSKA (reference sequence). CDR3 DNA sequence: TGCAGTGCTACCGACAGGGCCGGCAATCAGCCCCAGCATTTT. Its translation: CSATDRAGNQPQHF.

This clonotype was found many times. V and J are TRBV27 and TRBJ2-7; 11 bases fit TRBD2. The CDR3 spans 15 residues. Trimming cost V 5 bases and J 6 bases; bases outside gene matches: 9. CDR1 and CDR2 (germline): MNHEY, SMNVEV (reference sequence). CDR3 loop: CASSPLAGGRTEQYF. In nucleotides, the CDR3 is TGTGCCAGCAGTCCCCTAGCGGGAGGTCGGACCGAGCAGTACTTC.

This clonotype was observed at least ten times. The gene calls are TRBV10-3 and TRBJ1-2; maybe TRBD1 (5 bases). The CDR3 spans 14 residues. V shed 5 bases and J shed 3 bases, with 13 bases lying between them. Germline CDR1 ENHRY, CDR2 SYGVKD. The CDR3 nucleotides are TGTGCCATCAGTCCCGGGGGTACGGACTATGGCTACACCTTC. Translating gives CAISPGGTDYGYTF.

This chain joins TRBV11-2 and TRBJ1-1, with D maybe TRBD1 (6 bases). V was trimmed by 3 bases and J by 6 bases, leaving 23 bases between them. Germline loops: CDR1 SGHAT, CDR2 FQNNGV. This CDR3 has 17 amino acids. CDR3 in amino acids: CASSLGVRGKRGAEAFF. In DNA form, the CDR3 reads TGTGCCAGCAGCTTGGGGGTGAGGGGGAAGAGGGGTGCTGAAGCTTTCTTT.